One sample yielded the 30 T cell receptor beta chains listed below, sequenced in a study of siplizumab effects on memory and regulatory T cells (dated by TCRdb to the late 2010s). Library preparation employed the immunoSEQ multiplex PCR assay. The table comes from immuneACCESS by way of TCRdb, which keeps in-frame sequences with V and J called. Part of the clones is missing from these tables; in studies checked, under half for an unresolved V gene and the rest for unknown reasons. The sample has roughly 26,000 clones on record, around 80% of them singletons. The ten largest clones capture about 25% of the sample. Sequencing was carried out using memory CD4+ T cells sorted from blood. The sample's cell subset or site label, decoded: unstimulated CD4+ memory T cells. These receptor sequences come from a human donor in good health.

This chain joins TRBV19 and TRBJ2-2; 7 bases are a match to TRBD2. The J segment lost 3 bases and the V segment lost 7 bases, leaving 14 bases of the junction unmatched. Germline V lookup: CDR1 LNHDA, CDR2 SQIVND (reference sequence). The CDR3 runs to 17 residues. CDR3 in amino acids: CASTKVLAGVDTGELFF. Here the CDR3 DNA reads TGTGCCAGTACAAAGGTGTTGGCGGGAGTAGACACCGGGGAGCTGTTTTTT.

CDR3 region: CASSLDTSGPNTGELFF. CDR3 coding DNA: TGCGCCAGCAGCTTGGATACTAGCGGACCGAACACCGGGGAGCTGTTTTTT. This chain joins TRBV5-1 and TRBJ2-2; TRBD2 matches 8 bases. Trimming at V came to 0 bases and at J to 0 bases, leaving 4 bases not matched to a gene. The germline gives CDR1 SGHRS, CDR2 YFSETQ. CDR3 length: 17 amino acids.

The genes are TRBV7-9 and TRBJ2-1; 8 nucleotides align to TRBD1. Germline CDR1 reads SEHNR; CDR2 reads FQNEAQ (reference sequence). V trimming: 8 bases; J trimming: 1 base; junction bases outside the gene matches: 4. This CDR3 has 14 amino acids. The CDR3: CASLTGASYNEQFF. The CDR3 nucleotides are TGTGCCAGCTTGACAGGGGCATCCTACAATGAGCAGTTCTTC. Together with reference TRBV7-9 and TRBJ2-1, the CDR3 gives the full variable domain: DTGVSQNPRHKITKRGQNVTFRCDPISEHNRLYWYRQTLGQGPEFLTYFQNEAQLEKSRLLSDRFSAERPKGSFSTLEIQRTEQGDSAMYLCASLTGASYNEQFFGPGTRLTVL.

The chain links TRBV2 to TRBJ2-3; perhaps TRBD2 as D (5 bases). Trimming removed 0 bases from V and 0 bases from J, with 7 bases in between. Germline V gene sequence: CDR1 SNHLY, CDR2 FYNNEI. The CDR3 spans 15 residues. CDR3 sequence (DNA): TGTGCCAGCAGTGAAGCCGGGATTAGCACAGATACGCAGTATTTT. It specifies CASSEAGISTDTQYF.

V gene TRBV5-1 combines with J gene TRBJ2-3; 8 bases map to TRBD2. This CDR3 comprises 17 residues. From germline, CDR1 is SGHRS and CDR2 YFSETQ. V trimming: 0 bases; J trimming: 6 bases; junction bases outside the gene matches: 12. The CDR3 DNA is TGCGCCAGCAGCTTGGCCGGTGTAGCGGGGAGGGGCGATACGCAGTATTTT. It encodes CASSLAGVAGRGDTQYF.

This chain joins TRBV19 and TRBJ1-4, with 10 bases lining up with TRBD1. Germline lookup yields CDR1 LNHDA and CDR2 SQIVND (reference sequence). This CDR3 spans 13 amino acids. V was clipped by 6 bases and J by 10 bases; unmatched bases: 5. CDR3 coding DNA: TGTGCCAGTAGGGGACAGGGGCATGGAAAACTGTTTTTT. Residues: CASRGQGHGKLFF.

The chain employs TRBV5-1 and TRBJ1-1, with D possibly TRBD1 on 5 matching bases. The CDR3 spans 12 residues. CDR1 SGHRS and CDR2 YFSETQ come from the germline V gene. V was shortened by 4 bases and J by 5 bases, with 9 bases between the two germline ends. The CDR3 bases are TGCGCCAGCAGCATGAAGGGGACTGAAGCTTTCTTT. Amino acid sequence: CASSMKGTEAFF. Supplemented by reference TRBV5-1 and TRBJ1-1, the full variable domain reads KAGVTQTPRYLIKTRGQQVTLSCSPISGHRSVSWYQQTPGQGLQFLFEYFSETQRNKGNFPGRFSGRQFSNSRSEMNVSTLELGDSALYLCASSMKGTEAFFGQGTRLTVV.

This clone was seen only a few times. The chain is built from TRBV19 and TRBJ2-1; D ambiguous. There are 12 residues in the CDR3. The V gene lost 8 bases and the J gene lost 0 bases, with 5 bases spanning the gap. Germline values: CDR1 LNHDA, CDR2 SQIVND (reference sequence). CDR3 region: CASLSSYNEQFF. CDR3 DNA sequence: TGTGCCAGTCTCTCCTCCTACAATGAGCAGTTCTTC.

This CDR3 is CASSISSTDTQYF. The CDR3 region has the DNA TGTGCCAGCAGCATATCTAGCACAGATACGCAGTATTTT. The rearrangement uses TRBV7-3 and TRBJ2-3; D unresolved. Germline loops: CDR1 SGHTA, CDR2 FQGTGA. The CDR3 extends over 13 amino acids. V was shortened by 5 bases and J by 0 bases, with 6 bases between the two germline ends. Full variable domain (outside the CDR3, taken from reference TRBV7-3 and TRBJ2-3): GAGVSQTPSNKVTEKGKYVELRCDPISGHTALYWYRQSLGQGPEFLIYFQGTGAADDSGLPNDRFFAVRPEGSVSTLKIQRTERGDSAVYLCASSISSTDTQYFGPGTRLTVL.

The chain joins TRBV7-9 to TRBJ1-2; perhaps TRBD1 as D (6 bases). The CDR3 is 16 amino acids. Germline CDR1 reads SEHNR; CDR2 reads FQNEAQ (reference sequence). Deletions cut 6 bases from V and 0 bases from J, with 17 bases between. The CDR3 sequence is CASSRGTDSSNYGYTF. As DNA, the CDR3 is TGTGCCAGCAGTCGGGGGACGGACAGTTCTAACTATGGCTACACCTTC.

CDR3 sequence: CASSVPTAKNIQYF. In nucleotides, the CDR3 is TGTGCCAGCAGCGTCCCGACAGCCAAAAACATTCAGTACTTC. The chain couples TRBV6-1 to TRBJ2-4; no clear D. Per germline, CDR1 MNHNS and CDR2 SASEGT. CDR3 length equals 14 residues. Trimming pared 6 bases from V and 0 bases from J, leaving 9 bases between.

The chain recombines TRBV11-1 with TRBJ2-4, with D possibly being TRBD1 (6 bases). Germline loops: CDR1 SGHAT, CDR2 FQDESV (reference sequence). The CDR3 length is 18 residues. The ends were cut back, 4 bases at V and 0 bases at J, with 19 bases in the middle. The CDR3 nucleotides read TGTGCCAGCAGCTCACGGACAACAGGGAACCTAGCCAAAAACATTCAGTACTTC. This sequence encodes CASSSRTTGNLAKNIQYF.

This chain links TRBV30 with TRBJ1-4, with TRBD1 matching over 11 bases. The length of the CDR3 is 14 residues. CDR1 and CDR2 (germline): GTSNPN, SVGIG (reference sequence). V lost 1 base, J lost 9 bases, and 4 bases stayed unmatched. The CDR3 sequence: CAWSAGQGAKKLFF. The CDR3 coding sequence is TGTGCCTGGAGTGCCGGACAGGGGGCTAAAAAACTGTTTTTT.

The chain employs TRBV30 and TRBJ2-4, with TRBD2 as a possible D gene (5 bases). This CDR3 is built from 13 residues. Germline CDR1 GTSNPN, CDR2 SVGIG (reference sequence). Trimming removed 5 bases from V and 9 bases from J, with 17 bases in between. The CDR3 sequence: CAWAETDYGIQYF. CDR3 DNA: TGTGCCTGGGCAGAGACCGACTATGGCATTCAGTACTTC.

This clone occurred once. This sequence joins TRBV7-2 and TRBJ1-4, with D unclear. Trimming took 2 bases from V and 7 from J, leaving 5 bases between them. The CDR3 consists of 12 residues. Looked up from germline, CDR1 is SGHTA and CDR2 is FQGNSA. The CDR3 region is CASSLNGEKLFF. The CDR3 bases are TGTGCCAGCAGCTTAAACGGTGAAAAACTGTTTTTT.

This rearrangement joins TRBV2 to TRBJ2-7, with D perhaps TRBD1 or TRBD2 (5 bases each). CDR3 length: 14 residues. V was shortened by 8 bases and J by 2 bases, with 16 bases between the two germline ends. Germline CDR1 SNHLY, CDR2 FYNNEI. The CDR3 region has the DNA TGTGCCAGCCAGGGCCGGGGCCTCACCTACGAGCAGTACTTC. It yields the protein CASQGRGLTYEQYF.

The chain's CDR3 is CASSLVATTTSPYEQYF. The CDR3 DNA is TGTGCCAGCAGCTTAGTAGCGACTACCACATCCCCATACGAGCAGTACTTC. The J gene is TRBJ2-7, the V gene TRBV11-3; D might be TRBD2 (5 bases). The germline V and J ends were trimmed by 1 base and 4 bases, with 20 bases remaining between them. The CDR3 consists of 17 residues. Germline V lookup: CDR1 SGHNT, CDR2 YENEEA.

J is TRBJ2-7 and V is TRBV29-1; 9 bases line up with TRBD1. The V gene's germline CDR1 is SQVTM and CDR2 ANQGSEA. The CDR3 consists of 15 residues. V lost 5 bases and J lost 0; bases outside the gene matches: 8. Here the CDR3 DNA reads TGCAGCGTTTCCACTCCGGGACAGGGCTCCTACGAGCAGTACTTC. This encodes CSVSTPGQGSYEQYF.

This clone was counted a single time. The rearrangement joins TRBV5-1 to TRBJ2-2, with D unclear. V lost 5 bases, J lost 1 base, and 9 bases lay in between. CDR1 and CDR2 (germline): SGHRS, YFSETQ. CDR3 length: 14 amino acids. The CDR3 region has the DNA TGCGCCAGCAGTCGGACCCAGAACACCGGGGAGCTGTTTTTT. Protein sequence: CASSRTQNTGELFF.

Concerning this clone itself: In the same sample, other DNA sequences code for this CDR3. The chain recombines TRBV13 with TRBJ1-1; no definite D call. The V end was cut by 4 bases, the J end by 1 base, with 10 bases between. Germline values: CDR1 PRHDT, CDR2 FYEKMQ (reference sequence). The CDR3 is 14 residues long. The CDR3 spells CASSSPAPNTEAFF. In nucleotides, the CDR3 is TGTGCCAGCAGCTCCCCCGCCCCGAACACTGAAGCTTTCTTT.

The genes are TRBV7-8 and TRBJ1-2; D perhaps matches TRBD1 (6 bases). The CDR3 is 14 residues long. V shed 6 bases and J shed 3 bases, with 14 bases lying between them. CDR1 is SGHVS, CDR2 FQNEAQ, per germline. The CDR3 sequence is CASSRSDSDYGYTF. The DNA of the CDR3 is TGTGCCAGCAGTCGCTCGGACAGTGACTATGGCTACACCTTC.

The chain uses TRBV6-1 and TRBJ1-2; D is unresolved. V shed 3 bases and J shed 8 bases, with 4 bases lying between them. The V gene's germline CDR1 is MNHNS and CDR2 SASEGT. This CDR3 is built from 10 residues. CDR3 in DNA: TGTGCCAGCAGTGACAGGGGCTACACCTTC. Protein product: CASSDRGYTF.

The chain employs TRBV7-9 and TRBJ2-5; D unresolved. The germline V and J ends were trimmed by 0 bases and 6 bases, with 5 bases remaining between them. Per germline, CDR1 SEHNR and CDR2 FQNEAQ (reference sequence). The CDR3 is made up of 12 amino acids. The chain's CDR3 is CASSLASQTQYF. CDR3 DNA: TGTGCCAGCAGCTTAGCGAGCCAGACCCAGTACTTC.

About this clone: Other nucleotide sequences in the sample specify the same CDR3. The J gene is TRBJ2-5, the V gene TRBV4-3, with D uncertain. The CDR3 runs to 13 residues. The V end lost 0 bases, the J end lost 4 bases, and 6 bases lay between the germline ends. Germline CDR1 and CDR2: LGHNA and YSLEER. The CDR3 here is CASSQDRRETQYF. The CDR3 bases are TGCGCCAGCAGCCAAGATCGAAGAGAGACCCAGTACTTC.

J is TRBJ2-3 and V is TRBV10-2; 11 bases agree with TRBD2. Germline CDR1 is WSHSY and CDR2 is SAAADI. Unmatched junction bases numbered 6, after V lost 4 bases and J lost 3 bases. This CDR3 has 16 residues. The CDR3 coding sequence is TGCGCCAGCAGTGCGTGGCTAGCGGGAGGTACAGATACGCAGTATTTT. Translating gives CASSAWLAGGTDTQYF.

The genes are TRBV7-2 and TRBJ2-5; 8 nucleotides agree with TRBD1. The germline V gene encodes CDR1 SGHTA and CDR2 FQGNSA. Trimming took 5 bases from V and 2 from J; bases not matched to a gene: 4. The CDR3 extends over 14 amino acids. CDR3 in amino acids: CASSRDRSQETQYF. The DNA for the CDR3 is TGTGCCAGCAGCCGGGACAGGTCACAAGAGACCCAGTACTTC.

The chain has TRBV27 and TRBJ2-7; D is unclear. Germline CDR1 reads MNHEY; CDR2 reads SMNVEV (reference sequence). The CDR3 length is 13 residues. The germline V and J ends were trimmed by 5 bases and 3 bases, with 11 bases remaining between them. The CDR3, as DNA: TGTGCCAGCAGTGTAAGGCTAGGCTACGAGCAGTACTTC. Translating it yields CASSVRLGYEQYF.

This clone was seen only a few times. J is TRBJ1-2 and V is TRBV6-1; a weak D match, TRBD1 (5 bases). The CDR3 is made up of 12 amino acids. Germline-derived CDR1 and CDR2 are MNHNS and SASEGT. Trimming shortened V by 2 bases and J by 8 bases, and 9 bases separated the two germline ends. CDR3 nucleotide sequence: TGTGCCAGCAGTGAACGTGGGGGAGGCTACACCTTC. Translation gives CASSERGGGYTF.

The chain uses TRBV7-9 and TRBJ2-1; no reliable D call. The V end was cut by 3 bases, the J end by 2 bases, with 8 bases between. CDR1 SEHNR and CDR2 FQNEAQ come from the germline V gene (reference sequence). CDR3 length equals 14 residues. This CDR3 reads CASSFAGTYNEQFF. The CDR3 coding sequence is TGTGCCAGCAGCTTTGCAGGTACCTACAATGAGCAGTTCTTC.

The rearrangement links TRBV7-9 to TRBJ1-4; no clear D gene. V lost 10 bases and J 3 bases, leaving 21 bases between the germline ends. Germline V gene data show CDR1 as SEHNR and CDR2 as FQNEAQ (reference sequence). The CDR3 loop spans 16 amino acids. The CDR3, as DNA: TGTGCCACCACCGGTCAGACATCAAGAGCTAATGAAAAACTGTTTTTT. This codes for CATTGQTSRANEKLFF.